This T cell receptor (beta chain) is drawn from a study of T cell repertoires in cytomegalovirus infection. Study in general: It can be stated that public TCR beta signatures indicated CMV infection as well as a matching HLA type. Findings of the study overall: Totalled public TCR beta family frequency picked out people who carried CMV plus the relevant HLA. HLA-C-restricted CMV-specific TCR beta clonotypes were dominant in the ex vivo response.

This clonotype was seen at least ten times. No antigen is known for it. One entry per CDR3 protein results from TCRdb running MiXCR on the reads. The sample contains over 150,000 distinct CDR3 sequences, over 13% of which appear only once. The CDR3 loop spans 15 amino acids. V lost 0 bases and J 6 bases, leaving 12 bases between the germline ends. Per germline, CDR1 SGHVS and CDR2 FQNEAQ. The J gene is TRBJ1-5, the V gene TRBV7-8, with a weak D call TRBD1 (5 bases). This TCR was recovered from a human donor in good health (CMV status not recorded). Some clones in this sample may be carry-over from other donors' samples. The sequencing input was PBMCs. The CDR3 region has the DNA TGTGCCAGCAGCTTAGCTCTGGGGCCAGCTCAGCCCCAGCATTTT. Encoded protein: CASSLALGPAQPQHF.